Each of the 12 T cell receptor beta chains below was sequenced from the same sample in a study of cytomegalovirus exposure and HLA in healthy donors. Libraries were prepared by immunoSEQ multiplex PCR; TCRdb keeps only in-frame clonotypes and omits some of them. The sample holds 190,000 or so clones; around 80% are singletons and the top ten take 13%. Sequencing used PBMCs. The receptor set was obtained from a woman in her twenties or thirties in good health and CMV-seropositive.

This clone was observed a single time. The chain is built from TRBV19 and TRBJ2-7; 9 nucleotides line up with TRBD1. Germline V CDR1 and CDR2: LNHDA, SQIVND (reference sequence). The CDR3 is made up of 14 amino acids. V shed 5 bases, J shed 2 bases, and the junction held 4 bases outside the gene matches. The CDR3 loop is CASSRGQGPYEQYF. In DNA, the CDR3 is TGTGCCAGTAGTCGGGGACAGGGTCCCTACGAGCAGTACTTC. Together with reference TRBV19 and TRBJ2-7, the CDR3 gives the full variable domain: DGGITQSPKYLFRKEGQNVTLSCEQNLNHDAMYWYRQDPGQGLRLIYYSQIVNDFQKGDIAEGYSVSREKKESFPLTVTSAQKNPTAFYLCASSRGQGPYEQYFGPGTRLTVT.

This chain links TRBV7-8 with TRBJ2-7; 10 bases are a match to TRBD2. Germline values: CDR1 SGHVS, CDR2 FQNEAQ. The CDR3 length is 14 residues. Germline trimming cut 8 bases from V and 7 bases from J; bases unmatched to any gene: 11. CDR3 in amino acids: CASADSGRNDEQYF. Written as DNA, the CDR3 is TGTGCCAGCGCAGATAGCGGGAGGAATGATGAGCAGTACTTC. Looking up the rest from reference TRBV7-8 and TRBJ2-7 gives the full variable domain: GAGVSQSPRYKVAKRGQDVALRCDPISGHVSLFWYQQALGQGPEFLTYFQNEAQLDKSGLPSDRFFAERPEGSVSTLKIQRTQQEDSAVYLCASADSGRNDEQYFGPGTRLTVT.

This clone was seen once. V usage is TRBV28 and J usage is TRBJ1-2; maybe TRBD1 (5 bases). Germline CDR1 is MDHEN and CDR2 is SYDVKM. The CDR3 has 15 residues. The V and J ends lost 5 bases and 4 bases respectively, with 17 bases between them. The CDR3 DNA is TGTGCCAGCAGTCCCGGCGGCCGGACAATCTATGGCTACACCTTC. Protein: CASSPGGRTIYGYTF.

The V gene is TRBV27, the J gene TRBJ2-7; 7 bases fit TRBD2. Germline lookup yields CDR1 MNHEY and CDR2 SMNVEV (reference sequence). V lost 0 bases, J lost 3 bases, and 2 bases stayed unmatched. The CDR3 consists of 14 residues. CDR3 amino acids: CASSLSGGDYEQYF. The CDR3 bases are TGTGCCAGCAGTTTATCGGGGGGGGACTACGAGCAGTACTTC.

The V call is TRBV18, the J call TRBJ2-1; 12 bases are a match to TRBD2. The germline V gene has CDR1 KGHSH and CDR2 LQKENI. The V and J ends lost 3 bases and 7 bases, in that order; junction bases with no gene match: 4. The CDR3 runs 15 residues. The CDR3 region is CASSPGTSGSNEQFF. CDR3 nucleotide sequence: TGTGCCAGCTCACCCGGGACTAGCGGGTCAAATGAGCAGTTCTTC.

The DNA for the CDR3 is TGTGCCAGCAGTTTATCCCTGGGGGGTCAGCCCCAGCATTTT. It translates to CASSLSLGGQPQHF. The J gene is TRBJ1-5, the V gene TRBV28, with D tentatively TRBD1 (5 bases). Germline V gene lookup returns CDR1 MDHEN and CDR2 SYDVKM. Trimming left V 1 base short and J 6 bases short, with 10 bases between. The CDR3 sequence is 14 residues long.

J is TRBJ2-2 and V is TRBV28; weak D call: TRBD2 (6 bases). Germline V gene sequence: CDR1 MDHEN, CDR2 SYDVKM. V lost 7 bases to trimming and J lost 4 bases, with 22 bases between them. This CDR3 contains 17 residues. CDR3 sequence (DNA): TGTGCCAGCAAAAAATCCCTAGCGAAAAAGCTCACCGGGGAGCTGTTTTTT. This sequence encodes CASKKSLAKKLTGELFF.

This chain links TRBV6-1 with TRBJ2-2; 7 bases match TRBD2. Trimming took 8 bases from V and 3 from J; bases not matched to a gene: 6. The CDR3 covers 14 residues. Germline CDR1 reads MNHNS; CDR2 reads SASEGT. The CDR3 DNA follows: TGTGCCAGCGGGCGGGAGCTGGACACCGGGGAGCTGTTTTTT. Its translation is CASGRELDTGELFF.

This sequence joins TRBV5-6 and TRBJ2-7; TRBD1 matches at 12 bases. This CDR3 has 16 amino acids. Germline V lookup: CDR1 SGHDT, CDR2 YYEEEE. With V trimmed by 5 bases and J by 5 bases, 11 bases remained unmatched. CDR3 region: CASRLTGTGGFNEQYF. As DNA, the CDR3 is TGTGCCAGCAGACTCACCGGGACAGGGGGCTTCAACGAGCAGTACTTC.

V and J are TRBV27 and TRBJ1-5, with D uncertain. V shed 3 bases and J shed 9 bases, with 12 bases lying between them. Germline V gene sequence: CDR1 MNHEY, CDR2 SMNVEV (reference sequence). This CDR3 comprises 13 residues. The CDR3 region is CASSFTAVGPQHF. CDR3 nucleotide sequence: TGTGCCAGCAGTTTTACAGCGGTAGGGCCCCAGCATTTT.

The gene calls are TRBV18 and TRBJ1-1, with D possibly matching TRBD1 (6 bases). Germline CDR1 and CDR2: KGHSH and LQKENI. CDR3 length: 12 residues. Trimming stripped 6 bases from V and 5 bases from J, with 10 bases between. As DNA, the CDR3 is TGTGCCAGCTCCGAGGGGGTTACTGAAGCTTTCTTT. Protein sequence: CASSEGVTEAFF.

The chain is built from TRBV5-1 and TRBJ2-1; 10 bases match TRBD2. Germline V CDR1 and CDR2: SGHRS, YFSETQ. With 4 bases clipped from V and 2 bases from J, the junction kept 3 bases outside the gene matches. The CDR3 loop spans 15 amino acids. The CDR3 here is CASSPGTSAYNEQFF. The CDR3 bases are TGCGCCAGCAGCCCCGGGACTAGCGCCTACAATGAGCAGTTCTTC. Using reference TRBV5-1 and TRBJ2-1 for the parts outside the CDR3, the full variable domain is KAGVTQTPRYLIKTRGQQVTLSCSPISGHRSVSWYQQTPGQGLQFLFEYFSETQRNKGNFPGRFSGRQFSNSRSEMNVSTLELGDSALYLCASSPGTSAYNEQFFGPGTRLTVL.